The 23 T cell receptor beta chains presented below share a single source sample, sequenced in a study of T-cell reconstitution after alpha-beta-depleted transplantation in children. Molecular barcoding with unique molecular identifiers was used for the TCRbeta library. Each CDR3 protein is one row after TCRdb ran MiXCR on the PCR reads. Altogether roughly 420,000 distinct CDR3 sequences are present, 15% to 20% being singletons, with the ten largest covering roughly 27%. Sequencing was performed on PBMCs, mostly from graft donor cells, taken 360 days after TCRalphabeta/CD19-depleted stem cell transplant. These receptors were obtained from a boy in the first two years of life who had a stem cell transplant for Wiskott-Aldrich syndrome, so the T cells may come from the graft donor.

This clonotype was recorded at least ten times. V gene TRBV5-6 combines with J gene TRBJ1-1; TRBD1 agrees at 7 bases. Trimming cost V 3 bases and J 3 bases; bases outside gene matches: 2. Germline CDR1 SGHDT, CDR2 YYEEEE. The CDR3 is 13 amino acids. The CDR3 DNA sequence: TGTGCCAGCAGCTACACAGGGGACACTGAAGCTTTCTTT. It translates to CASSYTGDTEAFF. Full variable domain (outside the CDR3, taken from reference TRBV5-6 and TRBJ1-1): DAGVTQSPTHLIKTRGQQVTLRCSPKSGHDTVSWYQQALGQGPQFIFQYYEEEERQRGNFPDRFSGHQFPNYSSELNVNALLLGDSALYLCASSYTGDTEAFFGQGTRLTVV.

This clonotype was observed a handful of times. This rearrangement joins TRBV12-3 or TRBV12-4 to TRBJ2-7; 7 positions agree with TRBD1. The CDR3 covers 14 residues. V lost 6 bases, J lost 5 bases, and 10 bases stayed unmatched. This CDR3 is CASSQTGSFHEQYF. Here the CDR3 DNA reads TGTGCCAGCAGCCAGACAGGGAGTTTTCACGAGCAGTACTTC.

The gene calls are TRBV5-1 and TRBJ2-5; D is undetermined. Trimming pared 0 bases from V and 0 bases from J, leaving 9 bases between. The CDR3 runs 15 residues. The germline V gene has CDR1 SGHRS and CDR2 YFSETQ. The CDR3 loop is CASSLGPRNQETQYF. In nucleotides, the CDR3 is TGCGCCAGCAGCTTGGGACCGAGGAACCAAGAGACCCAGTACTTC.

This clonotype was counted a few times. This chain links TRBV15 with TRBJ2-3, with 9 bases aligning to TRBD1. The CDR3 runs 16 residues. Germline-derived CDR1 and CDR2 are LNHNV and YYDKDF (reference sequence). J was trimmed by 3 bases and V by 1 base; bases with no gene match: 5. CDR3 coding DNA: TGTGCCACCAGCAGAGCCCGCGGGACAGGGACAGATACGCAGTATTTT. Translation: CATSRARGTGTDTQYF.

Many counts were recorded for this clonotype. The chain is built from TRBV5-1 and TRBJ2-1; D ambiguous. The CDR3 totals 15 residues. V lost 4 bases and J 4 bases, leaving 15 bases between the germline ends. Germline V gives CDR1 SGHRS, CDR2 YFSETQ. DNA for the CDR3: TGCGCCAGCAGCCTCGACGGGCCAAGTTACAATGAGCAGTTCTTC. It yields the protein CASSLDGPSYNEQFF.

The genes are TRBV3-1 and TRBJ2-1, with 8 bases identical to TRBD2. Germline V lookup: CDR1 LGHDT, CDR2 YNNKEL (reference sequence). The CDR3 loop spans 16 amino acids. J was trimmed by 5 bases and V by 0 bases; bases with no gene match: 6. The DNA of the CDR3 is TGTGCCAGCAGCCAAGACTTTAGCGGGATTCACAATGAGCAGTTCTTC. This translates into CASSQDFSGIHNEQFF.

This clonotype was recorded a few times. The CDR3 coding sequence is TGTGCCTGGATAGCGCTAGGGAGCTACAATGAGCAGTTCTTC. Translation gives CAWIALGSYNEQFF. The chain joins TRBV30 to TRBJ2-1; D may be TRBD2 (5 bases). The CDR3 covers 14 residues. Germline-derived CDR1 and CDR2 are GTSNPN and SVGIG (reference sequence). Trimming shortened V by 4 bases and J by 3 bases, and 13 bases separated the two germline ends.

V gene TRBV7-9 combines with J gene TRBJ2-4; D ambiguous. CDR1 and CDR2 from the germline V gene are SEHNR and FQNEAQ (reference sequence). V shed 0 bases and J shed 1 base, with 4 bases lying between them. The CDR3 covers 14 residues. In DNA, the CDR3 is TGTGCCAGCAGCTTAGCCAGGGCCAAAAACATTCAGTACTTC. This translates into CASSLARAKNIQYF.

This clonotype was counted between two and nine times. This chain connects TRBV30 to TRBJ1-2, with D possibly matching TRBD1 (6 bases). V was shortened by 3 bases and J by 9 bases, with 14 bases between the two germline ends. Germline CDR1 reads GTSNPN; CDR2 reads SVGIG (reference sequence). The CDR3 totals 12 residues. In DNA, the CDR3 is TGTGCCTGGAGCGGACAGCGGGGGAGCTACACCTTC. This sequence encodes CAWSGQRGSYTF.

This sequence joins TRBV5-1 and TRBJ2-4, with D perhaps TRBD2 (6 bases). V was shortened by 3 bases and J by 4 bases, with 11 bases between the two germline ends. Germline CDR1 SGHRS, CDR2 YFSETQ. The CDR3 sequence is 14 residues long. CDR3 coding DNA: TGCGCCAGCAGCTCGCCGGGACTGAAAAACATTCAGTACTTC. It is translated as CASSSPGLKNIQYF.

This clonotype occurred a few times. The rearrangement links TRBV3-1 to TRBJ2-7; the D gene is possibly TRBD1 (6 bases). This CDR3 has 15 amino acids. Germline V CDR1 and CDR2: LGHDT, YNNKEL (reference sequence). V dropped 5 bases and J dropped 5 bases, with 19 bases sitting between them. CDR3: CASSGTGLLSHEQYF. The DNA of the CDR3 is TGTGCCAGCAGCGGAACAGGGCTTCTTTCCCACGAGCAGTACTTC.

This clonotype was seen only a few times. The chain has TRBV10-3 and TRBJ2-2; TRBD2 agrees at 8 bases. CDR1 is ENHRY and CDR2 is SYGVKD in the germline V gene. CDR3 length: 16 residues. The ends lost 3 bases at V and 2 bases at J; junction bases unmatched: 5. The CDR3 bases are TGTGCCATCAGTGAATCCGTAGCGGGAAACACCGGGGAGCTGTTTTTT. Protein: CAISESVAGNTGELFF.

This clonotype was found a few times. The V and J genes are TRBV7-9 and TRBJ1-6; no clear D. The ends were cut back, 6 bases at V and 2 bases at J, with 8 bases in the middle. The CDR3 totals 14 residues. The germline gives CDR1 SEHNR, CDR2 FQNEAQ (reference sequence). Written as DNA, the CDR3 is TGTGCCAGCAGATTCGAAGCCTATAATTCACCCCTCCACTTT. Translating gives CASRFEAYNSPLHF. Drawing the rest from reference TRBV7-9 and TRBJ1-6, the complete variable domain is DTGVSQNPRHKITKRGQNVTFRCDPISEHNRLYWYRQTLGQGPEFLTYFQNEAQLEKSRLLSDRFSAERPKGSFSTLEIQRTEQGDSAMYLCASRFEAYNSPLHFGNGTRLTVT.

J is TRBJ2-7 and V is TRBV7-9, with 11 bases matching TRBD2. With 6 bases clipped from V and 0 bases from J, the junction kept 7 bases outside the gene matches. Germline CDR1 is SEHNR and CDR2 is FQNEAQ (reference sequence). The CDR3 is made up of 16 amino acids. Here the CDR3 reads CASRGSSGRYSYEQYF. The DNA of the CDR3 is TGTGCCAGCAGGGGGTCTAGCGGGAGGTACTCCTACGAGCAGTACTTC.

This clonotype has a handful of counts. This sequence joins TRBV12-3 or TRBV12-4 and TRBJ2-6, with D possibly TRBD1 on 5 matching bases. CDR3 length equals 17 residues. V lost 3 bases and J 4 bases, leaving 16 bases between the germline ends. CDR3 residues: CASSFTGGSAGANVLTF. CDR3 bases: TGTGCCAGCAGTTTTACAGGCGGTTCTGCCGGGGCCAACGTCCTGACTTTC.

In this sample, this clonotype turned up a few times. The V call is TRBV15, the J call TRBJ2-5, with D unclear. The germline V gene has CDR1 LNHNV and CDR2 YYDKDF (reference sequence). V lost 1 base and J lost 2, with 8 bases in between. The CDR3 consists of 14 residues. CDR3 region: CATSRGFQQETQYF. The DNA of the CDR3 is TGTGCCACCAGCAGAGGATTCCAGCAAGAGACCCAGTACTTC.

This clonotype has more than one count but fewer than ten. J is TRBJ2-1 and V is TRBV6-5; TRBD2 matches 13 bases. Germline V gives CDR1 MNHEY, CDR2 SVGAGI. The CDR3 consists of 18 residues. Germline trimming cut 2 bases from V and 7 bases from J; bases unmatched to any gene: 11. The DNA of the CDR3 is TGTGCCAGCAGTTACGTTCAACCGGGACTAGCGGGATTGAATGAGCAGTTCTTC. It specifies CASSYVQPGLAGLNEQFF.

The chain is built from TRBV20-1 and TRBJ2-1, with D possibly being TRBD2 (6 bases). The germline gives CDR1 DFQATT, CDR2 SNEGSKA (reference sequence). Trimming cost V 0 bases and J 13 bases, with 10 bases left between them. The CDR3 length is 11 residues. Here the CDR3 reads CSARDRTSQFF. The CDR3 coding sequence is TGCAGTGCTAGAGATAGAACTAGCCAGTTCTTC.

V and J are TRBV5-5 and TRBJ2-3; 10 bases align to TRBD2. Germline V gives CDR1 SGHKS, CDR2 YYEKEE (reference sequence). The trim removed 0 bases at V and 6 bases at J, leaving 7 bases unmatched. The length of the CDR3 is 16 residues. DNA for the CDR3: TGTGCCAGCAGCTTGGGAGCAGCGGGAGGGGCCGATACGCAGTATTTT. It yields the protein CASSLGAAGGADTQYF.

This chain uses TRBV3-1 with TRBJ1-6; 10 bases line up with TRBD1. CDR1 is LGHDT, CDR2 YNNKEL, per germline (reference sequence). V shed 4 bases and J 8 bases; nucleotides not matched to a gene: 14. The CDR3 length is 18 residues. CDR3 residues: CASSPLATGGAGDSPLHF. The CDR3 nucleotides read TGTGCCAGCAGCCCCTTAGCGACAGGGGGCGCCGGGGATTCACCCCTCCACTTT.

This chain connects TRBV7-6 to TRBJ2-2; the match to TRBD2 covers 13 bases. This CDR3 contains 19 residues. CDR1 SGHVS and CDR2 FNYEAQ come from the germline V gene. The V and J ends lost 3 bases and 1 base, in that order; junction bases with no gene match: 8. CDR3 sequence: CASSFNGLAGVMNTGELFF. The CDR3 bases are TGTGCCAGCAGCTTTAACGGACTAGCGGGAGTCATGAACACCGGGGAGCTGTTTTTT.

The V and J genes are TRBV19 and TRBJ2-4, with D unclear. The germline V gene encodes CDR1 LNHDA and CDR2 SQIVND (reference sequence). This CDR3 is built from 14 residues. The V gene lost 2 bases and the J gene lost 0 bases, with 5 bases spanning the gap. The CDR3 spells CASSISLAKNIQYF. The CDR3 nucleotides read TGTGCCAGTAGTATATCACTAGCCAAAAACATTCAGTACTTC.

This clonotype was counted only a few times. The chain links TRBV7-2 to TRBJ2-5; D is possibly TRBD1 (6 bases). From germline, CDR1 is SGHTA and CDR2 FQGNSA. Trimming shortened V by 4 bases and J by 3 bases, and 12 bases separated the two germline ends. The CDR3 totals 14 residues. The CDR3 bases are TGTGCCAGCAGCTCCTCTGCAGGGGAAGAGACCCAGTACTTC. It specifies CASSSSAGEETQYF.